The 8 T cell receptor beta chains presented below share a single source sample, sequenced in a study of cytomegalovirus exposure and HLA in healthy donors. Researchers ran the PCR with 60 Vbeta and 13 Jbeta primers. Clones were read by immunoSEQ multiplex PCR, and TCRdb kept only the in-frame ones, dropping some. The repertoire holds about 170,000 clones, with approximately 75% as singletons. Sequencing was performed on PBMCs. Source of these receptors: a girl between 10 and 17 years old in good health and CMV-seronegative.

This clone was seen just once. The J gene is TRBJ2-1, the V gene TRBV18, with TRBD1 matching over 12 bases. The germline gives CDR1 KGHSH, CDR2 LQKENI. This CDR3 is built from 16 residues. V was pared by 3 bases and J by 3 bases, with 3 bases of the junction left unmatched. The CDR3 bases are TGTGCCAGCTCACCGGGGACAGGGGGCGGCTACAATGAGCAGTTCTTC. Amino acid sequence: CASSPGTGGGYNEQFF.

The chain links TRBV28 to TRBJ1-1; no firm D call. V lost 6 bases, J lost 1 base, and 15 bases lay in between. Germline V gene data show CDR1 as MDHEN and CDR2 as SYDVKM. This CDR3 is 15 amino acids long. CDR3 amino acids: CASSPHRLSNTEAFF. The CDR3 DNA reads TGTGCCAGCAGCCCTCATCGACTTTCGAACACTGAAGCTTTCTTT.

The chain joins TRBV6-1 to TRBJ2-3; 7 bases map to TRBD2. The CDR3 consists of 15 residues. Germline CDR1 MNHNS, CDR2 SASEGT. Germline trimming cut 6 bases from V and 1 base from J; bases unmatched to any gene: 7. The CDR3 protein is CASRAPGGGTDTQYF. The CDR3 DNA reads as TGTGCCAGCAGAGCCCCGGGGGGAGGCACAGATACGCAGTATTTT.

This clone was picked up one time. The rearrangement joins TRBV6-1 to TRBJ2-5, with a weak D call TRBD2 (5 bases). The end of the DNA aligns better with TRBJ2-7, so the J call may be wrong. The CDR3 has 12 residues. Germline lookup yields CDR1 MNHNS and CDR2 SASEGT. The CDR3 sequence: CASSEREYEQYF. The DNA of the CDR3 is TGTGCCAGCAGTGAAAGGGAGTACGAGCAGTACTTC.

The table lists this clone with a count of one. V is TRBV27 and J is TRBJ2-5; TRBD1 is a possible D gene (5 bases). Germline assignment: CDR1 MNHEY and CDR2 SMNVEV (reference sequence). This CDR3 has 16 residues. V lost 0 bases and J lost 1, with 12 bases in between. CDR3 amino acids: CASSLSHLDSQETQYF. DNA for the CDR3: TGTGCCAGCAGTTTATCCCATTTAGACAGCCAAGAGACCCAGTACTTC.

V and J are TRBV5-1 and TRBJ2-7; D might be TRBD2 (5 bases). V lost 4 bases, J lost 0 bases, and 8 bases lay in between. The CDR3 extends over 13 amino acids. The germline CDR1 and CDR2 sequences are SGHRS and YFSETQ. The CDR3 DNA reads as TGCGCCAGCAGCCACCGGGACTCCTACGAGCAGTACTTC. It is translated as CASSHRDSYEQYF.

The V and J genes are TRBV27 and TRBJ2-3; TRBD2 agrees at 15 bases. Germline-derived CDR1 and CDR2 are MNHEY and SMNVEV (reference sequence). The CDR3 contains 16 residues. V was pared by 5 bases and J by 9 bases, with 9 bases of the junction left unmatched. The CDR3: CASSLHGLAGGQTQYF. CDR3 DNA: TGTGCCAGCAGTCTACATGGACTAGCGGGGGGGCAAACGCAGTATTTT.

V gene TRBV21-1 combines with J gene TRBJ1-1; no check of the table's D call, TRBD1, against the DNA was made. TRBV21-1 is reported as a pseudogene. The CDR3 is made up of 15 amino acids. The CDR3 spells CASSPCQGRNTEAFF. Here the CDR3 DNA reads TGTGCCAGCAGCCCATGTCAGGGTAGGAACACTGAAGCTTTCTTT.